This T cell receptor (beta chain) derives from a study of CD8+CD57+ T cells in acquired aplastic anemia. Whole-study context: Sorted CD4+ and CD8+ cells yielded DNA averaging around 3.2 ug.

CDR3 and TCR beta VDJ profiling relied on a genomic DNA template. MiXCR, run by TCRdb on the reads, gives a single entry per CDR3 protein. The data show more than 150,000 distinct CDR3 sequences, around three fifths seen once. Germline V gene data show CDR1 as DFQATT and CDR2 as SNEGSKA (reference sequence). This CDR3 spans 14 amino acids. Trimming took 5 bases from V and 0 from J; bases not matched to a gene: 2. The V and J genes are TRBV20-1 and TRBJ2-3, with 10 bases fitting TRBD2. Input material: sorted CD4+, CD8+, or CD8+CD57+ T cells (not recorded which) from PBMCs. This TCR was recovered from a human donor with severe aplastic anemia or a healthy control (not recorded which). This CDR3 reads CSAPTSGSTDTQYF. Written as DNA, the CDR3 is TGCAGTGCTCCGACTAGCGGGAGCACAGATACGCAGTATTTT.